Following are 30 T cell receptor beta chains from one sample sequenced in a study of cytomegalovirus exposure and HLA in healthy donors. Primers: 60 Vbeta forward and 13 Jbeta reverse. The repertoire was sequenced with immunoSEQ multiplex PCR; TCRdb's copy has only in-frame clones and lacks some. The sample includes about 130,000 clones, 75% to 90% of them seen just once. Specimen: PBMCs. These TCRs come from a man aged 40-49 years in good health and CMV-seronegative.

The CDR3 region is CASSPGQEDTQYF. The CDR3 DNA reads TGTGCCAGTAGTCCCGGACAGGAGGACACGCAGTATTTT. This rearrangement joins TRBV19 to TRBJ2-3; 7 bases match TRBD1. The CDR3 is 13 residues long. Germline V gene sequence: CDR1 LNHDA, CDR2 SQIVND (reference sequence). V dropped 5 bases and J dropped 9; count of bases not matched to a gene: 8.

The chain carries TRBV5-1 and TRBJ1-1; D remains unclear. CDR3 length equals 14 residues. Germline V gene lookup returns CDR1 SGHRS and CDR2 YFSETQ. Trimming stripped 5 bases from V and 1 base from J, with 12 bases between. CDR3 region: CASRQQTQNTEAFF. As DNA, the CDR3 is TGCGCCAGCAGGCAACAGACACAGAACACTGAAGCTTTCTTT.

Notes on this clone: This clone may be a read error of a much larger clone one base away. This same CDR3 is encoded by further DNA sequences in the sample. CDR3 nucleotide sequence: TGTGCCAGCAGCGCTACAGGGAGAGGCAGCAATCAGCCCCAGCATTTT. Amino acids: CASSATGRGSNQPQHF. V usage is TRBV11-2 and J usage is TRBJ1-5, with D possibly TRBD1 on 6 matching bases. The CDR3 extends over 16 amino acids. Per the germline V gene, CDR1 is SGHAT and CDR2 is FQNNGV. With 5 bases removed from V and 1 base from J, the gap between germline ends came to 15 bases.

The chain is built from TRBV19 and TRBJ2-5; 12 nucleotides agree with TRBD2. The V and J ends lost 4 bases and 5 bases, in that order; junction bases with no gene match: 8. The CDR3 runs 16 residues. Germline values: CDR1 LNHDA, CDR2 SQIVND (reference sequence). This CDR3 reads CASSRGTSGFGETQYF. The CDR3 DNA reads TGTGCCAGTAGTAGGGGGACTAGCGGGTTCGGGGAGACCCAGTACTTC. Based on the CDR3 plus reference TRBV19 and TRBJ2-5, the full variable domain is DGGITQSPKYLFRKEGQNVTLSCEQNLNHDAMYWYRQDPGQGLRLIYYSQIVNDFQKGDIAEGYSVSREKKESFPLTVTSAQKNPTAFYLCASSRGTSGFGETQYFGPGTRLLVL.

V is TRBV10-3 and J is TRBJ2-6, with unresolved D. V lost 4 bases and J lost 2, with 9 bases in between. Germline-derived CDR1 and CDR2 are ENHRY and SYGVKD. This CDR3 is 15 amino acids long. CDR3 in amino acids: CAISGSRTGANVLTF. The CDR3 bases are TGTGCCATCAGTGGATCGAGGACTGGGGCCAACGTCCTGACTTTC.

The chain uses TRBV2 and TRBJ1-5; 9 nucleotides line up with TRBD1. Trimming cost V 3 bases and J 6 bases; bases outside gene matches: 6. The CDR3 is made up of 15 amino acids. Germline V CDR1 and CDR2: SNHLY, FYNNEI. CDR3 sequence (DNA): TGTGCCAGCAGTGACCGGGGACAGGGATTTCAGCCCCAGCATTTT. Translating it yields CASSDRGQGFQPQHF.

V usage is TRBV9 and J usage is TRBJ2-3; the D is unclear. This CDR3 comprises 14 residues. V was pared by 1 base and J by 2 bases, with 8 bases between. The V gene's germline CDR1 is SGDLS and CDR2 YYNGEE. The CDR3 DNA is TGTGCCAGCAGCGTACGACATAACACAGATACGCAGTATTTT. Translation: CASSVRHNTDTQYF.

In DNA, the CDR3 is TGCGCCACCCCCAGAACAGGGGGGGCCACCGGGGAGCTGTTTTTT. Encoded protein: CATPRTGGATGELFF. V usage is TRBV5-1 and J usage is TRBJ2-2, with TRBD1 as a possible D gene (8 bases). The CDR3 loop spans 15 amino acids. V lost 9 bases and J 4 bases, leaving 19 bases between the germline ends. Germline assignment: CDR1 SGHRS and CDR2 YFSETQ.

Only a few counts were recorded for this clone. This chain joins TRBV5-1 and TRBJ1-4, with D perhaps matching TRBD1 (5 bases). The V end lost 0 bases, the J end lost 0 bases, and 9 bases lay between the germline ends. Germline V gene lookup returns CDR1 SGHRS and CDR2 YFSETQ. This CDR3 comprises 16 residues. CDR3 sequence: CASSLAQDTTNEKLFF. In DNA form, the CDR3 reads TGCGCCAGCAGCTTGGCACAGGACACAACTAATGAAAAACTGTTTTTT.

The CDR3 is CAISFLSGTSGNNEQFF. The CDR3 DNA sequence: TGTGCCATCAGCTTCCTTTCCGGGACTAGCGGGAACAATGAGCAGTTCTTC. The gene calls are TRBV10-3 and TRBJ2-1, with 13 bases that match TRBD2. J was trimmed by 5 bases and V by 6 bases; bases with no gene match: 10. This CDR3 has 17 amino acids. In germline, CDR1 is ENHRY, CDR2 SYGVKD.

This rearrangement joins TRBV30 to TRBJ1-1; a possible D gene is TRBD1 (5 bases). The V end was cut by 5 bases, the J end by 5 bases, with 9 bases between. CDR1 and CDR2 from the germline V gene are GTSNPN and SVGIG (reference sequence). CDR3 size: 11 residues. The CDR3 reads CAWAGFTEAFF. The CDR3 region has the DNA TGTGCCTGGGCAGGGTTTACTGAAGCTTTCTTT.

The chain has TRBV29-1 and TRBJ1-2, with TRBD1 as a possible D gene (6 bases). Germline CDR1 is SQVTM and CDR2 is ANQGSEA. With 3 bases removed from V and 10 bases from J, the gap between germline ends came to 12 bases. The length of the CDR3 is 11 residues. The CDR3 reads CSVDSQGDYTF. CDR3 bases: TGCAGCGTTGACTCACAGGGAGACTACACCTTC.

This chain uses TRBV4-1 with TRBJ1-3, with D possibly TRBD1 on 5 matching bases. The CDR3 is 14 residues long. V was cut by 8 bases and J by 3 bases, with 14 bases left in between. Per germline, CDR1 MGHRA and CDR2 YSYEKL. CDR3 nucleotides: TGCGCCAGCTCTATCAGGGTTAATGGAAACACCATATATTTT. Amino acids: CASSIRVNGNTIYF.

The chain couples TRBV5-1 to TRBJ2-1; D may be TRBD2 (6 bases). This CDR3 spans 15 amino acids. The V and J ends lost 2 bases and 4 bases respectively, with 13 bases between them. Germline V lookup: CDR1 SGHRS, CDR2 YFSETQ. The CDR3 here is CASSFRETIYNEQFF. In DNA, the CDR3 is TGCGCCAGCAGCTTTCGGGAGACCATTTACAATGAGCAGTTCTTC.

The rearrangement joins TRBV10-2 to TRBJ2-1; 10 bases align to TRBD2. Germline trimming cut 0 bases from V and 2 bases from J; bases unmatched to any gene: 7. The CDR3 covers 18 residues. CDR1 WSHSY and CDR2 SAAADI come from the germline V gene. The CDR3 nucleotides are TGCGCCAGCAGTGAGTCGACATTTAGCGGGAGGCCCTACAATGAGCAGTTCTTC. Translating it yields CASSESTFSGRPYNEQFF.

The J gene is TRBJ1-2, the V gene TRBV7-2; D may be TRBD1 (5 bases). Between the trimmed V and J ends, which lost 6 bases and 8 bases, there was a span of 13 bases. The CDR3 sequence is 12 residues long. Germline lookup yields CDR1 SGHTA and CDR2 FQGNSA. The CDR3 is CASRPTEEGYTF. The DNA of the CDR3 is TGTGCCAGCAGACCGACAGAGGAGGGCTACACCTTC.

The chain is built from TRBV29-1 and TRBJ2-7; 7 nucleotides line up with TRBD1. This CDR3 has 13 residues. Germline V gene lookup returns CDR1 SQVTM and CDR2 ANQGSEA. V shed 6 bases, J shed 4 bases, and the junction held 9 bases outside the gene matches. CDR3 loop: CSVAGTASYEQYF. The CDR3, as DNA: TGCAGCGTGGCCGGGACAGCGTCTTACGAGCAGTACTTC.

The rearrangement joins TRBV2 to TRBJ2-7, with D tentatively TRBD1 (5 bases). Trimming took off 8 bases at V and 4 bases at J, with 15 bases between the two ends. The germline V gene encodes CDR1 SNHLY and CDR2 FYNNEI. This CDR3 has 13 residues. The CDR3 is CASDSPTAYEQYF. In DNA form, the CDR3 reads TGTGCCAGCGATTCCCCGACAGCTTACGAGCAGTACTTC. Variable domain in full (rest from reference TRBV2 and TRBJ2-7): EPEVTQTPSHQVTQMGQEVILRCVPISNHLYFYWYRQILGQKVEFLVSFYNNEISEKSEIFDDQFSVERPDGSNFTLKIRSTKLEDSAMYFCASDSPTAYEQYFGPGTRLTVT.

The rearrangement links TRBV15 to TRBJ2-5, with TRBD1 matching over 7 bases. The junction had 6 bases not matched to a gene; V was cut back by 6 bases and J by 2 bases. CDR1 is LNHNV and CDR2 is YYDKDF in the germline V gene (reference sequence). This CDR3 is 14 amino acids long. The CDR3 region has the DNA TGTGCCACCAGTAGACAGGGCTTACAAGAGACCCAGTACTTC. It yields the protein CATSRQGLQETQYF.

The chain uses TRBV18 and TRBJ2-5, with a possible D match to TRBD1 (5 bases). From germline, CDR1 is KGHSH and CDR2 LQKENI. V was clipped by 3 bases and J by 4 bases, with 9 bases between them. The CDR3 is made up of 13 amino acids. The DNA of the CDR3 is TGTGCCAGCTCACCGACAGTATCAGAGACCCAGTACTTC. It encodes CASSPTVSETQYF.

The chain joins TRBV14 to TRBJ2-1; possible D gene TRBD1, 6 bases. The CDR3 extends over 16 amino acids. V lost 3 bases to trimming and J lost 7 bases, with 19 bases between them. Germline V gives CDR1 SGHDN, CDR2 FVKESK. CDR3 in DNA: TGTGCCAGCAGCCAGGGGGCAGGGCGCGTTGGGAATGAGCAGTTCTTC. Translated: CASSQGAGRVGNEQFF.

The V and J genes are TRBV9 and TRBJ2-1, with 7 bases lining up with TRBD1. The CDR3 is made up of 15 amino acids. V dropped 0 bases and J dropped 9; count of bases not matched to a gene: 9. Germline CDR1 is SGDLS and CDR2 is YYNGEE. This CDR3 is CASSVATGQASEQFF. DNA of the CDR3: TGTGCCAGCAGCGTAGCAACAGGACAGGCCAGTGAGCAGTTCTTC. Together with reference TRBV9 and TRBJ2-1, the CDR3 gives the full variable domain: DSGVTQTPKHLITATGQRVTLRCSPRSGDLSVYWYQQSLDQGLQFLIQYYNGEERAKGNILERFSAQQFPDLHSELNLSSLELGDSALYFCASSVATGQASEQFFGPGTRLTVL.

This sequence joins TRBV29-1 and TRBJ2-3, with a weak D call TRBD2 (5 bases). Deletions cut 7 bases from V and 2 bases from J, with 13 bases between. This CDR3 has 13 residues. Germline V lookup: CDR1 SQVTM, CDR2 ANQGSEA. This CDR3 is CSADERNTDTQYF. For the CDR3, the DNA is TGCAGCGCGGACGAGCGGAACACAGATACGCAGTATTTT.

This clone showed up just once. This chain links TRBV5-3 with TRBJ2-7; perhaps TRBD2 as D (5 bases). TRBV5-3 is assigned to the ORF class and has an uncertain function. The CDR3 sequence is 16 residues long. V shed 0 bases and J shed 4 bases, with 17 bases lying between them. CDR3 nucleotide sequence: TGTGCCAGAAGCTTGGCCACTGCGGGTCCAAAATACGAGCAGTACTTC. This codes for CARSLATAGPKYEQYF.

The chain combines TRBV30 with TRBJ1-2; 12 bases are shared with TRBD1. The CDR3 loop spans 17 amino acids. From germline, CDR1 is GTSNPN and CDR2 SVGIG (reference sequence). The V segment lost 1 base and the J segment 5 bases; nucleotides outside the gene matches: 11. CDR3 in amino acids: CAWSGGTGTGGDYGYTF. For the CDR3, the DNA is TGTGCCTGGAGTGGCGGGACCGGGACAGGGGGCGATTATGGCTACACCTTC.

This clone was recorded only once. The CDR3 sequence: CASSNHRQSEAFF. CDR3 in DNA: TGTGCCAGCAGCAACCACCGACAATCTGAAGCTTTCTTT. The chain links TRBV25-1 to TRBJ1-1; D is unresolved. Trimming removed 6 bases from V and 6 bases from J, with 14 bases in between. Looked up from germline, CDR1 is MGHDK and CDR2 is SYGVNS. There are 13 residues in the CDR3.

V gene TRBV30 combines with J gene TRBJ1-1; 12 bases line up with TRBD1. The germline V gene has CDR1 GTSNPN and CDR2 SVGIG (reference sequence). Trimming removed 8 bases from V and 4 bases from J; junction bases left unmatched: 14. The CDR3 extends over 16 amino acids. The CDR3 nucleotides are TGTGCCCGAGATGTGGGACAGGGGGCGCGCGGCACTGAAGCTTTCTTT. It yields the protein CARDVGQGARGTEAFF.

This clone was seen a handful of times. This chain joins TRBV5-4 and TRBJ1-6; D remains ambiguous. The ends were cut back, 1 base at V and 8 bases at J, with 13 bases in the middle. The CDR3 is 15 residues long. Germline CDR1 and CDR2: SGHNT and YYREEE (reference sequence). This CDR3 reads CASSLPGAVDSPLHF. The CDR3 coding sequence is TGTGCCAGCAGCTTGCCCGGTGCGGTAGATTCACCCCTCCACTTT.

V and J are TRBV5-1 and TRBJ2-3; 8 bases agree with TRBD1. The CDR3 totals 14 residues. The V segment lost 3 bases and the J segment 4 bases; nucleotides outside the gene matches: 4. Germline V gene data show CDR1 as SGHRS and CDR2 as YFSETQ. Here the CDR3 reads CASSSDRGADTQYF. The CDR3 DNA follows: TGCGCCAGCAGCTCAGACAGGGGCGCAGATACGCAGTATTTT. Based on the CDR3 plus reference TRBV5-1 and TRBJ2-3, the full variable domain is KAGVTQTPRYLIKTRGQQVTLSCSPISGHRSVSWYQQTPGQGLQFLFEYFSETQRNKGNFPGRFSGRQFSNSRSEMNVSTLELGDSALYLCASSSDRGADTQYFGPGTRLTVL.

Comments on this clone: Other nucleotide sequences from this sample produce the same CDR3. The V and J genes are TRBV28 and TRBJ1-3, with 7 positions matching TRBD1. This CDR3 spans 14 amino acids. J gave up 1 base and V 4 bases, and 1 base lay outside the gene matches. Germline lookup yields CDR1 MDHEN and CDR2 SYDVKM. CDR3 residues: CASSSGGSGNTIYF. The CDR3 region has the DNA TGTGCCAGCAGTTCAGGGGGATCTGGAAACACCATATATTTT.